The entry below gives a single T cell receptor (beta chain) sequence along with its context. Its target is not known. The source of the sample is a study of PD-1 blockade in mismatch repair-deficient tumors. The wider study: Patients had approximately 11 mismatch repair-deficient cancer types and were previously treated and progressing.

General observations from the study: Tumor-resident clones, often undetectable pretreatment in blood, expanded then contracted after pembrolizumab.

Germline V gene lookup returns CDR1 SGHDT and CDR2 YYEEEE. The ends were cut back, 0 bases at V and 3 bases at J, with 7 bases in the middle. The CDR3 has 14 residues. PCR or immunohistochemistry showed mismatch repair deficiency in every enrolled patient. Clones were read by immunoSEQ multiplex PCR, and TCRdb kept only the in-frame ones, dropping some. The sample lists roughly 50,000 clones; around 85% were seen once. This chain links TRBV5-6 with TRBJ1-5; D is uncertain. The TCR originated in an adult with mismatch repair-deficient cancer. This specimen consisted of peripheral blood, obtained about 4.5 months after starting pembrolizumab. The CDR3 is CASSLVGYNQPQHF. The CDR3, as DNA: TGTGCCAGCAGCTTGGTTGGTTACAATCAGCCCCAGCATTTT.